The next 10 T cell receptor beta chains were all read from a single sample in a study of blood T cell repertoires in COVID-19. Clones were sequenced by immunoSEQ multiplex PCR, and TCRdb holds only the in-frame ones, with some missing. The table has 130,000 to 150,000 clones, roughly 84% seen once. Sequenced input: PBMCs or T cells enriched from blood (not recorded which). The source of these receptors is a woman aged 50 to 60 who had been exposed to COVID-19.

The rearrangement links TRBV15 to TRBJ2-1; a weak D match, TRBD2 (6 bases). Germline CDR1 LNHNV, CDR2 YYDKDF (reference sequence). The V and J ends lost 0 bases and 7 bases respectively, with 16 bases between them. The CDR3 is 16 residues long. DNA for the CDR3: TGTGCCACCAGCAGAGATCGGGGCGGGGCAGGGAATGAGCAGTTCTTC. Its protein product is CATSRDRGGAGNEQFF. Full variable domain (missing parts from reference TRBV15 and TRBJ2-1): DAMVIQNPRYQVTQFGKPVTLSCSQTLNHNVMYWYQQKSSQAPKLLFHYYDKDFNNEADTPDNFQSRRPNTSFCFLDIRSPGLGDTAMYLCATSRDRGGAGNEQFFGPGTRLTVL.

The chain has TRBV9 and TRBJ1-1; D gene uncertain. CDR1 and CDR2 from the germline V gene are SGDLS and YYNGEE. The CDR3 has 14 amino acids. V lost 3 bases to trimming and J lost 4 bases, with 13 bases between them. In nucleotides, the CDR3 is TGTGCCAGCAGCGAGGTGGCGGGGAGCACTGAAGCTTTCTTT. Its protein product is CASSEVAGSTEAFF. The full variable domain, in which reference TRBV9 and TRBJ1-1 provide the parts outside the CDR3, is DSGVTQTPKHLITATGQRVTLRCSPRSGDLSVYWYQQSLDQGLQFLIQYYNGEERAKGNILERFSAQQFPDLHSELNLSSLELGDSALYFCASSEVAGSTEAFFGQGTRLTVV.

CDR3: CASSFGQGIQETQYF. As DNA, the CDR3 is TGTGCCAGCAGCTTCGGACAGGGGATACAAGAGACCCAGTACTTC. This chain joins TRBV13 and TRBJ2-5, with 9 bases that match TRBD1. The V gene end was trimmed by 3 bases and the J gene end by 2 bases; junction bases not matched to a gene: 4. Germline values: CDR1 PRHDT, CDR2 FYEKMQ (reference sequence). The CDR3 spans 15 residues.

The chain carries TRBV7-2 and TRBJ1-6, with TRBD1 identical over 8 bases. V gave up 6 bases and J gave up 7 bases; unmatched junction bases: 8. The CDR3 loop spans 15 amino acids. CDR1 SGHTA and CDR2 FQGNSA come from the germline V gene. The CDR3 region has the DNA TGTGCCAGCAGGGGACCGGGACAGGCAAATTCACCCCTCCACTTT. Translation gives CASRGPGQANSPLHF.

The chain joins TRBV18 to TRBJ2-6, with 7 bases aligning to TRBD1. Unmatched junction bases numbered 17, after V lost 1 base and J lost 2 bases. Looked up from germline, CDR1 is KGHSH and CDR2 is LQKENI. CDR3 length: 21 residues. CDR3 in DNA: TGTGCCAGCTCACCACGAAACGCCCCGACAGGGTTGAGTGCTGGGGCCAACGTCCTGACTTTC. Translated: CASSPRNAPTGLSAGANVLTF.

The CDR3: CASSKSGRLNEQFF. The CDR3, as DNA: TGTGCCAGTAGTAAAAGCGGGAGGCTGAATGAGCAGTTCTTC. The V gene is TRBV19, the J gene TRBJ2-1; TRBD2 matches 9 bases. Germline V gives CDR1 LNHDA, CDR2 SQIVND (reference sequence). CDR3 length: 14 amino acids. After removal of 4 bases from V and 7 bases from J, the junction contained 5 bases not matched to a gene.

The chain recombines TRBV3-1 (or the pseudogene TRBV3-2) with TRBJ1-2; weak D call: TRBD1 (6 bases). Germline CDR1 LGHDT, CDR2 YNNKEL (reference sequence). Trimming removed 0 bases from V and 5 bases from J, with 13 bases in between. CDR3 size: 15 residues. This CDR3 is CASSQDGGGAYGYTF. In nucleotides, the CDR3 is TGTGCCAGCAGCCAAGATGGGGGGGGCGCTTATGGCTACACCTTC.

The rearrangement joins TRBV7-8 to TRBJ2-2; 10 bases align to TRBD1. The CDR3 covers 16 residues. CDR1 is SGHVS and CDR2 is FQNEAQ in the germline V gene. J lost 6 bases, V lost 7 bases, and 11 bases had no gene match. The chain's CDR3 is CASILDRGRMAGELFF. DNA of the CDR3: TGTGCCAGCATCCTAGACAGGGGGCGGATGGCCGGGGAGCTGTTTTTT.

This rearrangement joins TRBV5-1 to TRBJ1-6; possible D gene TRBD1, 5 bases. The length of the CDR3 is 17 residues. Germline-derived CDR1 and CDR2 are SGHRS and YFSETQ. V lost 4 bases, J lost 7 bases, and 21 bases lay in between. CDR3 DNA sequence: TGCGCCAGCAGCGCGGGGCAGGCGGGGGTGAGGAATTCACCCCTCCACTTT. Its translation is CASSAGQAGVRNSPLHF.

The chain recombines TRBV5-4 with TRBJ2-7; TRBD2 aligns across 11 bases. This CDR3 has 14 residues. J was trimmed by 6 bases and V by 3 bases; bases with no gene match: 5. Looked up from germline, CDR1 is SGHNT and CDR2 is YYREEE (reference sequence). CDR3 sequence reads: CASSSGLAVSEQYF. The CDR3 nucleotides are TGTGCCAGCAGCTCGGGACTAGCGGTAAGCGAGCAGTACTTC.